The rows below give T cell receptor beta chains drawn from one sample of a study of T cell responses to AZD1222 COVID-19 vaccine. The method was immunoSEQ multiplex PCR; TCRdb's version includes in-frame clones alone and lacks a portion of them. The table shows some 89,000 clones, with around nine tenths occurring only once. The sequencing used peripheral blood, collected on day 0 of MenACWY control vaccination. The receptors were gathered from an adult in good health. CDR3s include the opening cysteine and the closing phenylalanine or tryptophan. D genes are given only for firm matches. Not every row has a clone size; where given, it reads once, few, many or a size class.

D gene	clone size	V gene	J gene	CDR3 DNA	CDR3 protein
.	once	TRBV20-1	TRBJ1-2	TGCAGTGCTAGGAGTTCACGGGGCTACACCTTC	CSARSSRGYTF
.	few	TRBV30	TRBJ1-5	TGTGCCTGGAGTGTACTTGGGGGTCAGCCCCAGCATTTT	CAWSVLGGQPQHF
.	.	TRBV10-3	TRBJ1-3	TGTGCCATCAGGCCAGACTTCGGAAACACCATATATTTT	CAIRPDFGNTIYF
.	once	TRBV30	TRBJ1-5	TGTGCCTGGAGCCCAGGGTATAGCAATCAGCCCCAGCATTTT	CAWSPGYSNQPQHF
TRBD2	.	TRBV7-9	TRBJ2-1	TGTGCCAGCACTCCCGGGACTAGTACCTATGAGCAGTTCTTC	CASTPGTSTYEQFF
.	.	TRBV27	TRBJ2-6	TGTGCCAGCAGTTTAACGCGTTCTGGGGCCAACGTCCTGACTTTC	CASSLTRSGANVLTF
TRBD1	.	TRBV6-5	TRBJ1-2	TGTGCCAGCAACCCGGGACAGATAATGTATGGCTACACCTTC	CASNPGQIMYGYTF
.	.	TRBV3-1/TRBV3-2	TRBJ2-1	TGTGCCAGCAGCCAAGATTTGGGCGGTTTCACTTACAATGAGCAGTTCTTC	CASSQDLGGFTYNEQFF
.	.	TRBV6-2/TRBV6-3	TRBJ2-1	TGTGCCAGCAGTTACCGCGGCAATGAGCAGTTCTTC	CASSYRGNEQFF
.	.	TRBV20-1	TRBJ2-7	TGCAGTGCTAGTGTCAGGGGCCCTTACGAGCAGTACTTC	CSASVRGPYEQYF
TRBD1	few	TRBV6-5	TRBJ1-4	TGTGCCAGCAGACGGACAGGGGCCGGGGAAAAACTGTTTTTT	CASRRTGAGEKLFF
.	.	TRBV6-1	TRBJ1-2	TGTGCCAGCAGTGAAGTCGAAGGTTCTGGCTACACCTTC	CASSEVEGSGYTF
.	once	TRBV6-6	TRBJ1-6	TGTGCCAGCAGTCTGTTAAAGCCGGGACGGTCTAATTCACCCCTCCACTTT	CASSLLKPGRSNSPLHF
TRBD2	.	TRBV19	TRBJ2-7	TGTGCCAGTACGGCACGGGGGGGCGAGCAGTACTTC	CASTARGGEQYF
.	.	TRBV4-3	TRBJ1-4	TGCGCCAGCAGCCAAGATCAGGTGGATGGGACTAATGAAAAACTGTTTTTT	CASSQDQVDGTNEKLFF
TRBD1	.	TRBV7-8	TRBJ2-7	TGTGCCAGCAGCTTTCCAGGGGGATTCGCCTACGAGCAGTACTTC	CASSFPGGFAYEQYF
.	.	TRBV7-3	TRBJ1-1	TGTGCCAGCAGCTTAGAGATGAACACTGAAGCTTTCTTT	CASSLEMNTEAFF
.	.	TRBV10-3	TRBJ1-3	TGTGCCATCAGTGAGAGGTCAGGTGTTCCGAGAAACACCATATATTTT	CAISERSGVPRNTIYF
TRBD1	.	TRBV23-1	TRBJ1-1	TGCGCCAGCAGTCACCCCCCCCGACAGGGCCCAAACACTGAAGCTTTCTTT	CASSHPPRQGPNTEAFF